The 23 T cell receptor beta chains in this list originate from one sample, sequenced in a study of T cell repertoires and HLA-DP antigens. The antigens these receptors bind are not known. Profiled with immunoSEQ multiplex PCR; TCRdb holds only in-frame clones, not every one. The data show about 89,000 clones, roughly 86% seen once. Sequencing was done on a sample of CD4+ T cells from PBMCs. These receptors were collected from a man aged 45 to 65 in good health and CMV-seronegative.

The V and J genes are TRBV19 and TRBJ2-1; a weak D match, TRBD2 (5 bases). Germline values: CDR1 LNHDA, CDR2 SQIVND (reference sequence). V was pared by 5 bases and J by 5 bases, with 19 bases between. The CDR3 covers 16 residues. CDR3 sequence: CASSPRGPTENNEQFF. CDR3 nucleotide sequence: TGTGCCAGTAGTCCACGAGGGCCAACGGAAAACAATGAGCAGTTCTTC.

The CDR3 DNA sequence: TGTGCCAGCAGCAAAGTTCGGCAGCGGGGCTACGAGCAGTACTTC. Translated: CASSKVRQRGYEQYF. The V gene is TRBV21-1, the J gene TRBJ2-7; TRBD2 is the table's D call, not checked against the DNA. TRBV21-1 is a pseudogene locus. This CDR3 is built from 15 residues.

This clone turned up a few times. The V gene is TRBV5-5, the J gene TRBJ2-6; no firm D call. CDR3 length: 18 residues. Germline loops: CDR1 SGHKS, CDR2 YYEKEE (reference sequence). V was shortened by 0 bases and J by 0 bases, with 13 bases between the two germline ends. CDR3 loop: CASSLGSAGGSGANVLTF. In nucleotides, the CDR3 is TGTGCCAGCAGCTTGGGTAGTGCTGGTGGCTCTGGGGCCAACGTCCTGACTTTC.

The V gene is TRBV28, the J gene TRBJ1-3; D gene uncertain. Germline CDR1 is MDHEN and CDR2 is SYDVKM. This CDR3 is built from 13 residues. V was clipped by 6 bases and J by 0 bases, with 6 bases between them. The CDR3 spells CASRSLSGNTIYF. The CDR3 bases are TGTGCCAGCAGGTCACTCTCTGGAAACACCATATATTTT. The variable domain in full, with the rest retrieved from reference TRBV28 and TRBJ1-3, is DVKVTQSSRYLVKRTGEKVFLECVQDMDHENMFWYRQDPGLGLRLIYFSYDVKMKEKGDIPEGYSVSREKKERFSLILESASTNQTSMYLCASRSLSGNTIYFGEGSWLTVV.

V usage is TRBV11-1 and J usage is TRBJ2-3, with D perhaps matching TRBD2 (6 bases). Trimming shortened V by 4 bases and J by 1 base, and 12 bases separated the two germline ends. The CDR3 has 15 residues. Germline CDR1 SGHAT, CDR2 FQDESV (reference sequence). The CDR3 region has the DNA TGTGCCAGCAGCTGGAGGGGAACCGGCACAGATACGCAGTATTTT. Encoded protein: CASSWRGTGTDTQYF. The full variable domain, with the rest looked up from reference TRBV11-1 and TRBJ2-3, is EAEVAQSPRYKITEKSQAVAFWCDPISGHATLYWYRQILGQGPELLVQFQDESVVDDSQLPKDRFSAERLKGVDSTLKIQPAELGDSAMYLCASSWRGTGTDTQYFGPGTRLTVL.

Only one count was recorded for this clone. The CDR3 is CASSYSGREGTGELFF. For the CDR3, the DNA is TGTGCCAGCAGTTACTCAGGGAGGGAAGGCACCGGGGAGCTGTTTTTT. The genes are TRBV6-6 and TRBJ2-2, with TRBD2 matching over 7 bases. This CDR3 is 16 amino acids long. Germline V gives CDR1 MNHNY, CDR2 SVGAGI (reference sequence). Trimming cost V 0 bases and J 4 bases; bases outside gene matches: 5.

This clone was counted once. The chain is built from TRBV28 and TRBJ1-5; unclear D gene. CDR3 length equals 14 residues. CDR1 is MDHEN and CDR2 is SYDVKM in the germline V gene. Trimming pared 2 bases from V and 2 bases from J, leaving 7 bases between. CDR3 sequence: CASSLIRGNQPQHF. The DNA for the CDR3 is TGTGCCAGCAGTTTAATACGGGGCAATCAGCCCCAGCATTTT.

J is TRBJ2-5 and V is TRBV18, with unresolved D. Between the trimmed V and J ends, which lost 3 bases and 5 bases, there was a span of 10 bases. CDR3 length: 13 residues. The germline V gene encodes CDR1 KGHSH and CDR2 LQKENI. The CDR3 DNA follows: TGTGCCAGCTCACCGGGTAGCTTCGAGACCCAGTACTTC. Translating gives CASSPGSFETQYF.

The J gene is TRBJ2-1, the V gene TRBV7-2, with TRBD2 matching over 9 bases. V was pared by 1 base and J by 7 bases, with 11 bases of the junction left unmatched. CDR1 is SGHTA, CDR2 FQGNSA, per germline. This CDR3 has 17 amino acids. CDR3 in DNA: TGTGCCAGCAGCTTAGTTGGACTAGCGCTCGTAGGGAATGAGCAGTTCTTC. Its translation: CASSLVGLALVGNEQFF. The full variable domain, in which reference TRBV7-2 and TRBJ2-1 provide the parts outside the CDR3, is GAGVSQSPSNKVTEKGKDVELRCDPISGHTALYWYRQSLGQGLEFLIYFQGNSAPDKSGLPSDRFSAERTGGSVSTLTIQRTQQEDSAVYLCASSLVGLALVGNEQFFGPGTRLTVL.

This clone was seen a handful of times. The CDR3 sequence is CASSLGPNTEAFF. Here the CDR3 DNA reads TGTGCCAGCAGCCTTGGACCGAACACTGAAGCTTTCTTT. The V and J genes are TRBV14 and TRBJ1-1; D gene unclear. The germline V gene has CDR1 SGHDN and CDR2 FVKESK. This CDR3 has 13 residues. V dropped 4 bases and J dropped 1 base, with 7 bases sitting between them.

The V call is TRBV11-2, the J call TRBJ2-7; 7 nucleotides match TRBD1. The germline gives CDR1 SGHAT, CDR2 FQNNGV. This CDR3 has 15 amino acids. Trimming took 4 bases from V and 1 from J; bases not matched to a gene: 7. DNA of the CDR3: TGTGCCAGCAGCTCCGCTCGACAGGGTTCCTACGAGCAGTACTTC. Translated, it gives CASSSARQGSYEQYF.

This clone was seen a single time. This sequence joins TRBV6-1 and TRBJ2-3, with a possible D match to TRBD1 (6 bases). V lost 4 bases and J lost 2, with 19 bases in between. This CDR3 contains 17 residues. Germline assignment: CDR1 MNHNS and CDR2 SASEGT. CDR3 coding DNA: TGTGCCAGCAGTGGCTACCAGACAGGACCGTTCACAGATACGCAGTATTTT. As protein: CASSGYQTGPFTDTQYF.

The rearrangement joins TRBV7-2 to TRBJ2-3; TRBD2 is a possible D gene (6 bases). The ends were cut back, 1 base at V and 6 bases at J, with 11 bases in the middle. The CDR3 is 14 residues long. The V gene's germline CDR1 is SGHTA and CDR2 FQGNSA. The CDR3 loop is CASSLVTSIDTQYF. CDR3 bases: TGTGCCAGCAGCTTAGTTACTAGCATCGATACGCAGTATTTT. The variable domain in full, completed from reference TRBV7-2 and TRBJ2-3, reads GAGVSQSPSNKVTEKGKDVELRCDPISGHTALYWYRQSLGQGLEFLIYFQGNSAPDKSGLPSDRFSAERTGGSVSTLTIQRTQQEDSAVYLCASSLVTSIDTQYFGPGTRLTVL.

The chain joins TRBV5-4 to TRBJ2-3; D is uncertain. The V end was cut by 0 bases, the J end by 6 bases, with 8 bases between. Germline loops: CDR1 SGHNT, CDR2 YYREEE (reference sequence). CDR3 length equals 13 residues. The DNA of the CDR3 is TGTGCCAGCAGCTTGGGGGAAAGGGATACGCAGTATTTT. Translation gives CASSLGERDTQYF. Supplemented by reference TRBV5-4 and TRBJ2-3, the full variable domain reads ETGVTQSPTHLIKTRGQQVTLRCSSQSGHNTVSWYQQALGQGPQFIFQYYREEENGRGNFPPRFSGLQFPNYSSELNVNALELDDSALYLCASSLGERDTQYFGPGTRLTVL.

The chain has TRBV6-1 and TRBJ1-5; D ambiguous. Germline V CDR1 and CDR2: MNHNS, SASEGT. This CDR3 is built from 15 residues. V was cut by 4 bases and J by 4 bases, with 14 bases left in between. The CDR3 spells CASSVNRVGNQPQHF. Here the CDR3 DNA reads TGTGCCAGCAGTGTCAATAGGGTCGGGAATCAGCCCCAGCATTTT.

This chain uses TRBV30 with TRBJ2-6; TRBD1 matches at 7 bases. This CDR3 is built from 17 residues. J gave up 0 bases and V 4 bases, and 9 bases lay outside the gene matches. In germline, CDR1 is GTSNPN, CDR2 SVGIG (reference sequence). This CDR3 is CAWMRGRTRSGANVLTF. The CDR3 DNA follows: TGTGCCTGGATGAGGGGGCGCACCCGCTCTGGGGCCAACGTCCTGACTTTC. Filled out from reference TRBV30 and TRBJ2-6, the complete variable domain reads SQTIHQWPATLVQPVGSPLSLECTVEGTSNPNLYWYRQAAGRGLQLLFYSVGIGQISSEVPQNLSASRPQDRQFILSSKKLLLSDSGFYLCAWMRGRTRSGANVLTFGAGSRLTVL.

The chain carries TRBV5-1 and TRBJ1-5; D uncertain. The ends were cut back, 4 bases at V and 4 bases at J, with 15 bases in the middle. Germline-derived CDR1 and CDR2 are SGHRS and YFSETQ. The CDR3 totals 15 residues. The CDR3 region is CASSTTGSENQPQHF. The DNA of the CDR3 is TGCGCCAGCAGCACGACGGGGAGTGAGAATCAGCCCCAGCATTTT.

The chain is built from TRBV7-2 and TRBJ2-7; D perhaps matches TRBD1 (5 bases). Per germline, CDR1 SGHTA and CDR2 FQGNSA. The V and J ends lost 5 bases and 1 base respectively, with 18 bases between them. The CDR3 is made up of 16 amino acids. The CDR3 DNA is TGTGCCAGCAGCCTTGCTTTTGGCAGGGCTTCCTACGAGCAGTACTTC. It translates to CASSLAFGRASYEQYF.

V usage is TRBV11-2 and J usage is TRBJ1-1, with no clear D. V was pared by 4 bases and J by 3 bases, with 12 bases between. This CDR3 is built from 14 residues. Germline V gives CDR1 SGHAT, CDR2 FQNNGV. The CDR3 nucleotides read TGTGCCAGCAGCTGGCGGCTGGAGGACACTGAAGCTTTCTTT. Translating gives CASSWRLEDTEAFF. Complete variable domain (other parts from reference TRBV11-2 and TRBJ1-1): EAGVAQSPRYKIIEKRQSVAFWCNPISGHATLYWYQQILGQGPKLLIQFQNNGVVDDSQLPKDRFSAERLKGVDSTLKIQPAKLEDSAVYLCASSWRLEDTEAFFGQGTRLTVV.

The chain has TRBV5-1 and TRBJ2-2; D is unclear. The length of the CDR3 is 13 residues. The germline V gene encodes CDR1 SGHRS and CDR2 YFSETQ. Trimming took 2 bases from V and 5 from J, leaving 7 bases between them. As DNA, the CDR3 is TGCGCCAGCAGCTTATATCTAACCGGGGAGCTGTTTTTT. This translates into CASSLYLTGELFF.

The chain has TRBV15 and TRBJ2-1; TRBD2 agrees at 7 bases. The CDR3 has 16 amino acids. The V gene end was trimmed by 0 bases and the J gene end by 8 bases; junction bases not matched to a gene: 10. The germline gives CDR1 LNHNV, CDR2 YYDKDF (reference sequence). The CDR3 loop is CATSRDYRRRGDEQFF. The CDR3 nucleotides are TGTGCCACCAGCAGAGATTACAGACGCCGGGGGGATGAGCAGTTCTTC.

The chain has TRBV10-1 and TRBJ2-3; perhaps TRBD1 as D (5 bases). The CDR3 is made up of 15 amino acids. V was shortened by 6 bases and J by 4 bases, with 17 bases between the two germline ends. Germline V gene data show CDR1 as WNHNN and CDR2 as SYGVQD (reference sequence). The CDR3 here is CASSARAGQADTQYF. For the CDR3, the DNA is TGCGCCAGCAGCGCCCGGGCTGGACAAGCAGATACGCAGTATTTT.

The chain combines TRBV18 with TRBJ1-2; the match to TRBD1 covers 10 bases. CDR3 length equals 15 residues. The junction had 5 bases not matched to a gene; V was cut back by 5 bases and J by 2 bases. Germline CDR1 reads KGHSH; CDR2 reads LQKENI. CDR3 coding DNA: TGTGCCAGCTCAAGTTTGGACAGGGGGAACTATGGCTACACCTTC. Amino acid sequence: CASSSLDRGNYGYTF.